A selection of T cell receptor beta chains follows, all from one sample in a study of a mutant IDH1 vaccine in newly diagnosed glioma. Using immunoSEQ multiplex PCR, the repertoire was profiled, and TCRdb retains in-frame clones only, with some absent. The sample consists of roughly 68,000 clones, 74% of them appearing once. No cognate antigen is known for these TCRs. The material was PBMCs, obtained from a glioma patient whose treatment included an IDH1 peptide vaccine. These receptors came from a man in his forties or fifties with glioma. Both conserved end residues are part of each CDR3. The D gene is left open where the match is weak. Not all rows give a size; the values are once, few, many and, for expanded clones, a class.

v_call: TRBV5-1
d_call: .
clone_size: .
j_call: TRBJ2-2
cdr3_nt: TGCGCCAGCAGCTTGGACGGAACCGGGGAGCTGTTTTTT
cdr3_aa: CASSLDGTGELFF

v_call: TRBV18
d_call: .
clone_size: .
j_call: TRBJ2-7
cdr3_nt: TGTGCCAGCTCCCCCAGCTCCTACGAGCAGTACTTC
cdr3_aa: CASSPSSYEQYF

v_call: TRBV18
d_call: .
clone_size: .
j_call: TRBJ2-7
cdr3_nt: TGTGCCAGCTCACCAGGGACGACGGCGACGGGCGAGCAGTACTTC
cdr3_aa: CASSPGTTATGEQYF

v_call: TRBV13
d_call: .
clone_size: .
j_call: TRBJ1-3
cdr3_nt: TGTGCCAGCAGCCGGGGAAACACCATATATTTT
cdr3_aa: CASSRGNTIYF

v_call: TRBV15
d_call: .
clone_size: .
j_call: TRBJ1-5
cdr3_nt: TGTGCCACCAGCAGAGCTCTGGCGGATCAGCCCCAGCATTTT
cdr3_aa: CATSRALADQPQHF

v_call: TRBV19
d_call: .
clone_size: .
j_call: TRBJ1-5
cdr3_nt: TGTGCCAGTACCCCGACCCAGGGACGCAATCAGCCCCAGCATTTT
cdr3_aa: CASTPTQGRNQPQHF

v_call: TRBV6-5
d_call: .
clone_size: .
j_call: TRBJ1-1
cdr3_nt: TGTGCCAGCAGTTACGTGGAGCGGGCAGAAGCTTTCTTT
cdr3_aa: CASSYVERAEAFF

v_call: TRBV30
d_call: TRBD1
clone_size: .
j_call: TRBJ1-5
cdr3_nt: TGTGCCTGGAGTGGGGACAGGGGTGATCAGCCCCAGCATTTT
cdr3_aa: CAWSGDRGDQPQHF

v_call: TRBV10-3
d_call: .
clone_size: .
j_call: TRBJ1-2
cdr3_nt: TGTGCCATCAGTGATGGGGGTTCCTATGGCTACACCTTC
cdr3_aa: CAISDGGSYGYTF

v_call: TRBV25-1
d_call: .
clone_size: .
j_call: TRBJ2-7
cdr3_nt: TGTGCCAGCACCTTGCCAGGGCGATCCTACGAGCAGTACTTC
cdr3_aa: CASTLPGRSYEQYF

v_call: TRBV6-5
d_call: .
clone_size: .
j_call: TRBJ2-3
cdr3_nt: TGTGCCAGCAGTTACTCGACGGGGCCTAGCACAGATACGCAGTATTTT
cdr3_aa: CASSYSTGPSTDTQYF

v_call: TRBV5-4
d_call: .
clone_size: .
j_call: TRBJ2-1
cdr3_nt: TGTGCCAGCAGCCCGGGTACCGGACAGAGGGCTGAGCAGTTCTTC
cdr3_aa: CASSPGTGQRAEQFF

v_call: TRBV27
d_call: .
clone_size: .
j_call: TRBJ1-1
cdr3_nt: TGTGCCAGCAGTCTAGTTGGGAAGGAAGCTTTCTTT
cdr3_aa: CASSLVGKEAFF

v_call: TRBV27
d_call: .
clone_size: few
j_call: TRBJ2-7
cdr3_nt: TGTGCCAGCAGTTTAAAGTACGGGTCCTCCACCTACGAGCAGTACTTC
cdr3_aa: CASSLKYGSSTYEQYF

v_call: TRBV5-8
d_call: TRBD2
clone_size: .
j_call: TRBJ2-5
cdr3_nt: TGTGCCAGCAGCTTGGCCGGGATAGCGGGGGGTGAGACCCAGTACTTC
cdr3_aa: CASSLAGIAGGETQYF

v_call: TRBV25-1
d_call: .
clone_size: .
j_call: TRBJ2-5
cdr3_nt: TGTGCCAGCAGTGAGCAAGAGACCCAGTACTTC
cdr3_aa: CASSEQETQYF

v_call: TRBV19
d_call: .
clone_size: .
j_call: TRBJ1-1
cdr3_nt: TGTGCCAGTAGTATAAAAGCAGGAAACACTGAAGCTTTCTTT
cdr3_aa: CASSIKAGNTEAFF

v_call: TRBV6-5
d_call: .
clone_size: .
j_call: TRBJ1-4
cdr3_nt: TGTGCCAGCAGCAACGGAGGGGGGGTGAGACTGTTTTTT
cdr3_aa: CASSNGGGVRLFF

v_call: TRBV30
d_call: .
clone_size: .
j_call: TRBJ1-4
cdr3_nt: TGTGCCTGGAGTCGGGGGGTGGCTAATGAAAAACTGTTTTTT
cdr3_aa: CAWSRGVANEKLFF

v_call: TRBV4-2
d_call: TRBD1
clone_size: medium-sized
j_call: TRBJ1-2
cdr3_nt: TGTGCCAGCAGGGACAGGGACAGCAGCTTACAAGGCTACACCTTC
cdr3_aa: CASRDRDSSLQGYTF

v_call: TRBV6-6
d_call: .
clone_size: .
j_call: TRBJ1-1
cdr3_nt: TGTGCCAGCAGTTATCGGTTGAACACTGAAGCTTTCTTT
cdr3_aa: CASSYRLNTEAFF

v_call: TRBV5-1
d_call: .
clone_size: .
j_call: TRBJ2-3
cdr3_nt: TGCGCCAGCAGAGTAAGCACAGATACGCAGTATTTT
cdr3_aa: CASRVSTDTQYF

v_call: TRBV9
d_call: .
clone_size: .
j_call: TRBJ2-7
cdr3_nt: TGTGCCAGCAGCGTAGAACTGTCTTCCTACGAGCAGTACTTC
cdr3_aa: CASSVELSSYEQYF

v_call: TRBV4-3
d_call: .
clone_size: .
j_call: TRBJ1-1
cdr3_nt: TGCGCCAGCAGCCAAGACCTATACGGGAACACTGAAGCTTTCTTT
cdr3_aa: CASSQDLYGNTEAFF

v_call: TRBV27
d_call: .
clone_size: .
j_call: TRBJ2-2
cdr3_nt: TGTGCCAGCAGTTTAAGGCAGGGGGGCACCGGGGAGCTGTTTTTT
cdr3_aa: CASSLRQGGTGELFF

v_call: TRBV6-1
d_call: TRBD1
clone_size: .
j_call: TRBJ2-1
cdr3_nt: TGTGCCAGCAGTCCTATTGACAGGGTGCCGGGGGAGCAGTTCTTC
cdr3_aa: CASSPIDRVPGEQFF

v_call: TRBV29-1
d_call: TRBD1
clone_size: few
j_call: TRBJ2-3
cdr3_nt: TGCAGCGTGGCCGGGACAGGGGTTTTCATATCTAGCACAGATACGCAGTATTTT
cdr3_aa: CSVAGTGVFISSTDTQYF

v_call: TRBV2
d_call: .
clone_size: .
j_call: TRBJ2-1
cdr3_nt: TGTGCCACCCGGCAGGCAGTCGAGCAGTTCTTC
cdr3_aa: CATRQAVEQFF

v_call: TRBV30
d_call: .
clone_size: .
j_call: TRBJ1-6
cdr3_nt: TGTGCCTGGAGTGTAAAGGGACCTAATTCACCCCTCCACTTT
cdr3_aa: CAWSVKGPNSPLHF

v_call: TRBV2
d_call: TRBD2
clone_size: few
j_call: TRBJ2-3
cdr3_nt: TGTGCCAGCAGTGAAGGACTAGCGGGGACCACAGATACGCAGTATTTT
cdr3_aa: CASSEGLAGTTDTQYF

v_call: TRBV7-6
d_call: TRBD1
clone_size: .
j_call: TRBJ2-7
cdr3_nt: TGTGCCAGCAGCTCCGGGACAGGGTTCACCTACGAGCAGTACTTC
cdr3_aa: CASSSGTGFTYEQYF

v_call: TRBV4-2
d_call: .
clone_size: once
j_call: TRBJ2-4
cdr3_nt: TGTGCCAGCAGCCAAGACAGGGATAACATTCAGTACTTC
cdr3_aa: CASSQDRDNIQYF

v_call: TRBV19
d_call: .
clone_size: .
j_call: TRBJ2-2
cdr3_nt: TGTGCCAGTAGTATAGCCCCAGGGTCCGGGGAGCTGTTTTTT
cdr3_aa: CASSIAPGSGELFF

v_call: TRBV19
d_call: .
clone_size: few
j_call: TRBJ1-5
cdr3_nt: TGTGCCAGTAGCAATGAAGGACAGCCCAATCAGCCCCAGCATTTT
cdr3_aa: CASSNEGQPNQPQHF

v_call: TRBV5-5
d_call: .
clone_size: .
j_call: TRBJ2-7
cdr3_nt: TGTGCCAGCAGCTTAGACCGGTTCTCCTACGAGCAGTACTTC
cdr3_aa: CASSLDRFSYEQYF

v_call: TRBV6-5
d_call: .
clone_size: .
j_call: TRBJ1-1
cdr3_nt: TGTGCCAGCAGAAACGGACTGAACACTGAAGCTTTCTTT
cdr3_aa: CASRNGLNTEAFF

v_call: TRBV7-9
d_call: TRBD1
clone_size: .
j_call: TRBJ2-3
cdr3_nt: TGTGCCAGCAGCAGACAGGGGCAGTCGACAGATACGCAGTATTTT
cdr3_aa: CASSRQGQSTDTQYF

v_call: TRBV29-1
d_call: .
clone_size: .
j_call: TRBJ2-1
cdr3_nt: TGCAGCGTTCGACTGATCCTCTACAATGAGCAGTTCTTC
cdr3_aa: CSVRLILYNEQFF

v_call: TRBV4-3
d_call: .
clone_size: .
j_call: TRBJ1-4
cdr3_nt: TGCGCCAGCAGCCCCGCGGATGGGTCGAGTGGTGAAAAACTGTTTTTT
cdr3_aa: CASSPADGSSGEKLFF

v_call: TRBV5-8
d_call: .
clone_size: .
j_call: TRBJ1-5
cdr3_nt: TGTGCCAGCAGCTCCTGGACGGGCCCCCAGCATTTT
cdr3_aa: CASSSWTGPQHF

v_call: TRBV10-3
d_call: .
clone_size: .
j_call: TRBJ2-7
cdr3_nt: TGTGCCATCAGTGAGGGAACAGCCTATCCCTACGAGCAGTACTTC
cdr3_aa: CAISEGTAYPYEQYF

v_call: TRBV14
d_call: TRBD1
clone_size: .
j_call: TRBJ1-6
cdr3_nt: TGTGCCAGCAGCCAACAGGGGGCAACTCTTTCACCCCTCCACTTT
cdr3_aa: CASSQQGATLSPLHF

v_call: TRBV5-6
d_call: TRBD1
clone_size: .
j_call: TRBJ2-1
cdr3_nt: TGTGCCAGCAGCTTGGCCGCAGGGGGCAATGAGCAGTTCTTC
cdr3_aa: CASSLAAGGNEQFF

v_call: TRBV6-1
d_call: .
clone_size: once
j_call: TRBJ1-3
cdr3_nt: TGTGCCAGCAGTGAAGCCGCCTCTGGAAACACCATATATTTT
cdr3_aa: CASSEAASGNTIYF

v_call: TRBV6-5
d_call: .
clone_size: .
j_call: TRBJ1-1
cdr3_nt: TGTGCCAGCAGTCCGGGGATCTTAGGGACTGAAGCTTTCTTT
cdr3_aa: CASSPGILGTEAFF

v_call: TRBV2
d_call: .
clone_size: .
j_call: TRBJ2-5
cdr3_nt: TGTGCCAGCAGCGTCGCGCTAGAAGAGACCCAGTACTTC
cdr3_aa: CASSVALEETQYF

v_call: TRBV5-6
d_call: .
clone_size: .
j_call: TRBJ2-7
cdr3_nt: TGTGCCAGCAGCTCGGAGGGGGGCCGCGAGCAGTACTTC
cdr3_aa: CASSSEGGREQYF

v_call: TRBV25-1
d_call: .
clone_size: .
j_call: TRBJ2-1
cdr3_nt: TGTGCCAGCAGTGAATACGTAGGAGGCCTATCGTCCAATGAGCAGTTCTTC
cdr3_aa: CASSEYVGGLSSNEQFF

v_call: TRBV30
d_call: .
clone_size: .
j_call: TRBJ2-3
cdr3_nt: TGTGCCTGGAGTTACGCCCTGACGGCAGATACGCAGTATTTT
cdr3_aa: CAWSYALTADTQYF

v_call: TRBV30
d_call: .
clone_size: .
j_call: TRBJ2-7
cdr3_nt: TGTGCCTGGAGTGTATTACAGGGAGGCGAGCAGTACTTC
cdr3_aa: CAWSVLQGGEQYF

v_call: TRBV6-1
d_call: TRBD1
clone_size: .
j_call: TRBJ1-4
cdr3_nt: TGTGCCAGTGGGGAGGGGGCGGACGGTGGGGGAAAACTGTTTTTT
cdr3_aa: CASGEGADGGGKLFF

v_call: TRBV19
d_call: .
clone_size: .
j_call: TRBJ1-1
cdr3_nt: TGTGCCAGTAGTATCTGGAGGGCCGGAATGAACACTGAAGCTTTCTTT
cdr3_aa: CASSIWRAGMNTEAFF

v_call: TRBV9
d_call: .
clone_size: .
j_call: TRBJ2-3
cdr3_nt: TGTGCCAGCAGCGTAGAAGCCCTCGGGGGGCGGCTGGGGCAGTATTTT
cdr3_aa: CASSVEALGGRLGQYF

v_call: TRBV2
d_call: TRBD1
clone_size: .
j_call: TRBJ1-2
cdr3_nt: TGTGCCAGCAGAGGGGACAGGGGGCAGGACTATGGCTACACCTTC
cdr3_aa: CASRGDRGQDYGYTF